Presented here are 26 T cell receptor beta chains from one specimen sequenced in a study of blood T cells in healthy people across ages. The second PCR ran roughly 6 to 11 cycles with a sample-barcoded 5' primer and J-beta primers. One entry per CDR3 protein, called by TCRdb with MiXCR from the 5' RACE reads. The table lists some 1.4 million distinct CDR3 sequences, around 39% of them singletons. Sequencing was done on a sample of blood. All receptors derive from a young woman in good health.

The J gene is TRBJ1-1, the V gene TRBV20-1; tentatively, D is TRBD1 (5 bases). The CDR3 consists of 15 residues. Germline CDR1 reads DFQATT; CDR2 reads SNEGSKA (reference sequence). The ends were cut back, 5 bases at V and 0 bases at J, with 16 bases in the middle. CDR3 in amino acids: CSAHAGGSVNTEAFF. In nucleotides, the CDR3 is TGCAGTGCTCACGCTGGGGGGTCGGTGAACACTGAAGCTTTCTTT.

The chain combines TRBV20-1 with TRBJ2-4; D possibly corresponds to TRBD1 (7 bases). Trimming removed 5 bases from V and 7 bases from J, with 24 bases in between. From germline, CDR1 is DFQATT and CDR2 SNEGSKA (reference sequence). The CDR3 totals 16 residues. CDR3 sequence: CSALREGEARGNIQYF. Written as DNA, the CDR3 is TGCAGTGCTCTCCGCGAAGGGGAGGCCAGGGGGAACATTCAGTACTTC.

V gene TRBV24-1 combines with J gene TRBJ2-3; TRBD2 agrees at 8 bases. Germline V gene data show CDR1 as KGHDR and CDR2 as SFDVKD. Losses at the gene ends were 4 bases for V and 6 bases for J; bases not matched to a gene: 20. This CDR3 comprises 19 residues. As DNA, the CDR3 is TGTGCCACCAGTGACTCCCGGACGGGTAGCGGGGCCCGAGCGGATACGCAGTATTTT. Protein product: CATSDSRTGSGARADTQYF.

The chain links TRBV5-6 to TRBJ1-2, with D hard to call. This CDR3 spans 14 amino acids. V was clipped by 2 bases and J by 4 bases, with 12 bases between them. Germline CDR1 reads SGHDT; CDR2 reads YYEEEE. The CDR3 loop reads CASSFFRGTYGYTF. The CDR3 coding sequence is TGTGCCAGCAGCTTCTTCAGAGGCACCTATGGCTACACCTTC. Variable domain in full (rest from reference TRBV5-6 and TRBJ1-2): DAGVTQSPTHLIKTRGQQVTLRCSPKSGHDTVSWYQQALGQGPQFIFQYYEEEERQRGNFPDRFSGHQFPNYSSELNVNALLLGDSALYLCASSFFRGTYGYTFGSGTRLTVV.

V is TRBV6-2 or TRBV6-3 and J is TRBJ2-1; 11 positions agree with TRBD2. Per germline, CDR1 MNHEY and CDR2 SVGEGT. Losses at the gene ends were 2 bases for V and 4 bases for J; bases not matched to a gene: 4. This CDR3 spans 16 amino acids. DNA of the CDR3: TGTGCCAGCAGTTACCCGACTAGCGGGACTTACAATGAGCAGTTCTTC. Protein: CASSYPTSGTYNEQFF.

This sequence joins TRBV20-1 and TRBJ1-1; the D gene is possibly TRBD1 (5 bases). V lost 6 bases and J lost 4, with 12 bases in between. CDR1 is DFQATT, CDR2 SNEGSKA, per germline (reference sequence). This CDR3 comprises 12 residues. The CDR3 sequence: CSAHPQGTEAFF. Here the CDR3 DNA reads TGCAGTGCCCACCCGCAGGGCACTGAAGCTTTCTTT.

The chain is built from TRBV4-1 and TRBJ2-5, with TRBD1 as a possible D gene (5 bases). V gave up 6 bases and J gave up 5 bases, with 13 bases separating them. The CDR3 runs 13 residues. Germline CDR1 and CDR2: MGHRA and YSYEKL. CDR3 nucleotides: TGCGCCAGCAGAGGACCTAACAGGGAGACCCAGTACTTC. As protein: CASRGPNRETQYF.

This clonotype was seen only a few times. The rearrangement uses TRBV27 and TRBJ2-5, with D perhaps being TRBD1 or TRBD2 (6 bases each). The CDR3 covers 17 residues. Germline V gene data show CDR1 as MNHEY and CDR2 as SMNVEV (reference sequence). The ends were cut back, 6 bases at V and 2 bases at J, with 22 bases in the middle. Here the CDR3 reads CASRSKGGRLLQETQYF. The CDR3 DNA reads as TGTGCCAGCAGAAGCAAGGGGGGACGTCTACTGCAAGAGACCCAGTACTTC.

This clonotype turned up a few times. The chain links TRBV7-2 to TRBJ1-1; 7 bases fit TRBD1. The germline CDR1 and CDR2 sequences are SGHTA and FQGNSA. The CDR3 has 14 amino acids. Germline trimming cut 5 bases from V and 10 bases from J; bases unmatched to any gene: 13. The CDR3, as DNA: TGTGCCAGCAGCCACCGGCGGGACAGCGTTGGAGCTTTCTTT. The encoded protein is CASSHRRDSVGAFF.

This chain links TRBV27 with TRBJ1-5; 8 nucleotides agree with TRBD1. With 5 bases clipped from V and 6 bases from J, the junction kept 9 bases outside the gene matches. Germline CDR1 and CDR2: MNHEY and SMNVEV (reference sequence). The CDR3 runs to 15 residues. In nucleotides, the CDR3 is TGTGCCAGCAGTCCGACAGGGGTGGTAGGTCAGCCCCAGCATTTT. As protein: CASSPTGVVGQPQHF.

About this clonotype: A junction end diverges from the germline sequence, so it may reflect a read error. The rearrangement joins TRBV6-5 to TRBJ2-5; TRBD2 agrees at 8 bases. The CDR3 loop spans 17 amino acids. Per germline, CDR1 MNHEY and CDR2 SVGAGI. The CDR3 reads CASNYGGGPLLQETQYF. CDR3 DNA sequence: TGTGCCAGCAATTACGGGGGGGGCCCTCTCCTCCAAGAGACCCAGTACTTC.

This clonotype has more than one count but fewer than ten. This chain connects TRBV27 to TRBJ2-5; the match to TRBD2 covers 7 bases. The CDR3 has 16 amino acids. CDR1 and CDR2 (germline): MNHEY, SMNVEV (reference sequence). V was clipped by 2 bases and J by 1 base; unmatched bases: 7. CDR3 DNA sequence: TGTGCCAGCAGTTTAGGGAGGGGTGGGGGCCAAGAGACCCAGTACTTC. Translating gives CASSLGRGGGQETQYF.

The rearrangement links TRBV20-1 to TRBJ2-1, with 9 bases fitting TRBD2. CDR1 DFQATT and CDR2 SNEGSKA come from the germline V gene (reference sequence). The CDR3 is 17 residues long. Trimming at V came to 5 bases and at J to 1 base, leaving 12 bases not matched to a gene. CDR3 sequence reads: CSAGDAELAGSYNEQFF. The CDR3 DNA follows: TGCAGTGCTGGGGACGCCGAGCTAGCGGGATCCTACAATGAGCAGTTCTTC.

This clonotype was observed once. CDR3 nucleotide sequence: TGTGCCATCAGTGCCCGATTAGCGGGAGGAAGTCAAGAGACCCAGTTCTTC. It encodes CAISARLAGGSQETQFF. This chain uses TRBV10-3 with TRBJ2-1, with TRBD2 matching 10 bases. This CDR3 contains 17 residues. Per the germline V gene, CDR1 is ENHRY and CDR2 is SYGVKD. J lost 13 bases, V lost 4 bases, and 19 bases had no gene match.

The genes are TRBV5-1 and TRBJ2-7; TRBD1 matches at 8 bases. The J call is doubtful: the DNA matches TRBJ2-4 better. CDR1 and CDR2 (germline): SGHRS, YFSETQ. The CDR3 runs to 15 residues. For the CDR3, the DNA is TGCGCCAGCAGCCCCCCAGGACAGGGCAAAAACATTCAGTACTTC. Translation: CASSPPGQGKNIQYF.

The rearrangement links TRBV6-1 to TRBJ2-1; 14 bases align to TRBD2. This CDR3 is built from 16 residues. With V trimmed by 3 bases and J by 6 bases, 4 bases remained unmatched. The germline V gene encodes CDR1 MNHNS and CDR2 SASEGT. CDR3 loop: CASSDRLAGGGNEQFF. The CDR3 DNA reads TGTGCCAGCAGTGACCGACTAGCGGGAGGGGGCAATGAGCAGTTCTTC.

The chain uses TRBV6-1 and TRBJ2-3, with 9 bases lining up with TRBD2. Germline CDR1 MNHNS, CDR2 SASEGT. Germline trimming cut 4 bases from V and 2 bases from J; bases unmatched to any gene: 22. CDR3 size: 21 residues. In DNA form, the CDR3 reads TGTGCCAGCAGTGCTAGCGGGGAATCAGGAAATCCGACGTCCACCACAGATACGCAGTATTTT. It codes for CASSASGESGNPTSTTDTQYF.

A few counts support this clonotype. The chain is built from TRBV20-1 and TRBJ2-5; 9 positions match TRBD2. CDR3 length equals 15 residues. J lost 0 bases, V lost 5 bases, and 7 bases had no gene match. Germline V gives CDR1 DFQATT, CDR2 SNEGSKA (reference sequence). In DNA form, the CDR3 reads TGCAGTGCTTCCCTAGCGGGGTTGTACCAAGAGACCCAGTACTTC. Translated, it gives CSASLAGLYQETQYF.

With regard to this clonotype: A single base separates this from a much larger clone, so it may be a read error. This chain connects TRBV6-5 to TRBJ2-1, with D perhaps assigned TRBD1 or TRBD2 (5 bases each). The germline V gene has CDR1 MNHEY and CDR2 SVGAGI. This CDR3 contains 15 residues. Trimming pared 5 bases from V and 4 bases from J, leaving 15 bases between. In nucleotides, the CDR3 is TGTGCCAGCAGTGATGACGGGGCCCTATACAATGAGCAGTTCTTC. Its protein product is CASSDDGALYNEQFF.

This clonotype was counted a few times. This chain connects TRBV12-3 or TRBV12-4 to TRBJ1-4, with D hard to call. The CDR3 contains 13 residues. V lost 7 bases and J lost 8, with 14 bases in between. The CDR3 is CASTPGRAEKLFF. The CDR3 nucleotides read TGTGCCAGCACCCCGGGGAGGGCCGAAAAACTGTTTTTT.

This clonotype was observed a few times. The chain joins TRBV5-1 to TRBJ2-5; D could derive from TRBD1 or TRBD2 (5 bases each). Trimming cost V 9 bases and J 4 bases, with 19 bases left between them. The CDR3 consists of 14 residues. Per the germline V gene, CDR1 is SGHRS and CDR2 is YFSETQ. The DNA of the CDR3 is TGCGCCAACCTAAACCGGGACCAGGGAGAGACCCAGTACTTC. Protein sequence: CANLNRDQGETQYF. Complete variable domain (other parts from reference TRBV5-1 and TRBJ2-5): KAGVTQTPRYLIKTRGQQVTLSCSPISGHRSVSWYQQTPGQGLQFLFEYFSETQRNKGNFPGRFSGRQFSNSRSEMNVSTLELGDSALYLCANLNRDQGETQYFGPGTRLLVL.

The sample holds a few counts of this clonotype. V usage is TRBV5-4 and J usage is TRBJ2-7; 9 bases are a match to TRBD1. The CDR3 contains 13 residues. V gave up 7 bases and J gave up 2 bases; unmatched junction bases: 4. Germline CDR1 reads SGHNT; CDR2 reads YYREEE (reference sequence). The CDR3 nucleotides read TGTGCCAGCCGCGACAGGGGGACCTACGAGCAGTACTTC. This encodes CASRDRGTYEQYF.

This rearrangement joins TRBV12-3 or TRBV12-4 to TRBJ1-3, with D hard to call. The CDR3 loop spans 17 amino acids. Trimming shortened V by 5 bases and J by 3 bases, and 20 bases separated the two germline ends. CDR3: CASSLHTGWMLGNTIYF. CDR3 in DNA: TGTGCCAGCAGTCTTCACACCGGGTGGATGCTTGGAAACACCATATATTTT.

The chain carries TRBV5-4 and TRBJ1-2; 11 nucleotides align to TRBD1. V lost 5 bases and J lost 4; bases outside the gene matches: 10. Germline V gene sequence: CDR1 SGHNT, CDR2 YYREEE (reference sequence). This CDR3 is 16 amino acids long. CDR3: CASRTRTGGEVYGYTF. Written as DNA, the CDR3 is TGTGCCAGCAGAACCCGGACAGGGGGCGAAGTCTATGGCTACACCTTC.

This sequence joins TRBV4-1 and TRBJ2-1, with 10 bases fitting TRBD2. Trimming at V came to 1 base and at J to 8 bases, leaving 8 bases not matched to a gene. The CDR3 covers 16 residues. Germline assignment: CDR1 MGHRA and CDR2 YSYEKL. This CDR3 reads CASSQVSGGAQDEQFF. The DNA for the CDR3 is TGCGCCAGCAGCCAAGTAAGCGGGGGGGCCCAGGATGAGCAGTTCTTC.

The sample holds a few counts of this clonotype. The chain has TRBV7-9 and TRBJ2-7, with 9 bases aligning to TRBD1. J gave up 5 bases and V 6 bases, and 5 bases lay outside the gene matches. Germline V lookup: CDR1 SEHNR, CDR2 FQNEAQ (reference sequence). The CDR3 consists of 13 residues. DNA for the CDR3: TGTGCCAGCAGGGCGGGACAGGGAAACGAGCAGTACTTC. This translates into CASRAGQGNEQYF.